This paragraph covers one T cell receptor (beta chain) sequence. This record comes from a study of blood T cell repertoires in COVID-19. On the study more broadly: Samples of COVID-19 (acute and convalescent) were obtained from the United States, Italy and Spain. PBMCs, B-cell-depleted T cells, or T cells provided the cDNA or gDNA that made up the material.

In the original workflow: Reference gene primer amplification gave nucleated cell count estimates. Libraries were prepared by immunoSEQ multiplex PCR; TCRdb keeps only in-frame clonotypes and omits some of them. The V and J calls and clone size are taken from that table; D and trimming were inferred from the DNA. The repertoire includes approximately 240,000 clones, about 80% of them detected once, and 2.3% sits in the top ten. V was cut by 1 base and J by 6 bases, with 13 bases left in between. From germline, CDR1 is MNHNS and CDR2 SASEGT. The CDR3 is made up of 15 amino acids. The receptor was derived from a woman aged 60-75 years with acute or convalescent COVID-19. The sequencing sample was made of peripheral blood. The J gene is TRBJ1-5, the V gene TRBV6-1; D possibly corresponds to TRBD1 (5 bases). Here the CDR3 reads CASSEGAGSAQPQHF. The CDR3 DNA is TGTGCCAGCAGTGAAGGGGCAGGGTCCGCTCAGCCCCAGCATTTT.